This T cell receptor beta chain stems from a study of CD8 T cells in Susac syndrome. Study information: The Susac syndrome patients were therapy-naive, on corticosteroids, or on intravenous immunoglobulin alone at blood draw.

Study conclusions and caveats: No clonal expansion appeared among CD4+ T cells in Susac patients.

Trimming cost V 2 bases and J 0 bases, with 7 bases left between them. Looked up from germline, CDR1 is LGHNA and CDR2 is YNFKEQ. The CDR3 contains 14 residues. To note about this clonotype: Antigen unknown.

TCR beta was sequenced from blood CD8+ and CD4+ T cells. cDNA came from approximately 0.5 to 1 ug RNA primed by random hexamers. TCRdb redid the calling of the immunoSEQ multiplex PCR reads with MiXCR, one entry per CDR3 protein. Of 110,000 to 150,000 distinct CDR3 sequences in the sample, nearly 97% were seen once. This chain links TRBV4-2 with TRBJ1-2; D gene ambiguous. The sequence derives from a human donor with Susac syndrome. Sequencing used CD4+ T cells from PBMCs. Written as DNA, the CDR3 is TGTGCCAGCAGCCAAATGGGGACTAACTATGGCTACACCTTC. Translating it yields CASSQMGTNYGYTF.